The source of this TCR beta chain is a study of T cell repertoires in cytomegalovirus infection. Study information: It was recently identified HLA-C-restricted and well-studied HLA-B-restricted CMV epitopes that the study used. Public signatures in TCR beta pointed to CMV infection and matching HLA type.

Using its own MiXCR run on the reads, TCRdb lists one record per CDR3 protein. The data hold some 30,000 distinct CDR3 sequences, with 19% observed a single time. This clonotype was detected a few times. Its antigen remains unidentified. Study-level results: Totalled public TCR beta family frequency picked out people who carried CMV plus the relevant HLA. The response measured ex vivo was dominated by TCR beta clonotypes (HLA-C-restricted and CMV-specific).

This clonotype was obtained from a human donor in good health (CMV status not recorded). Some clones in this sample may be carry-over from other donors' samples. Source: CD8+ T cells from cultured PBMCs, taken from culture after CMV antigen stimulation.

CDR3 amino acids: CASSVDTRREQYF. Here the CDR3 DNA reads TGTGCCAGCAGTGTAGACACACGAAGGGAGCAGTACTTC. This chain links TRBV6-6 with TRBJ2-4, with D tentatively TRBD2 (5 bases). Germline V CDR1 and CDR2: MNHNY, SVGAGI (reference sequence). V lost 5 bases, J lost 13 bases, and 18 bases lay in between. The CDR3 is made up of 13 amino acids.